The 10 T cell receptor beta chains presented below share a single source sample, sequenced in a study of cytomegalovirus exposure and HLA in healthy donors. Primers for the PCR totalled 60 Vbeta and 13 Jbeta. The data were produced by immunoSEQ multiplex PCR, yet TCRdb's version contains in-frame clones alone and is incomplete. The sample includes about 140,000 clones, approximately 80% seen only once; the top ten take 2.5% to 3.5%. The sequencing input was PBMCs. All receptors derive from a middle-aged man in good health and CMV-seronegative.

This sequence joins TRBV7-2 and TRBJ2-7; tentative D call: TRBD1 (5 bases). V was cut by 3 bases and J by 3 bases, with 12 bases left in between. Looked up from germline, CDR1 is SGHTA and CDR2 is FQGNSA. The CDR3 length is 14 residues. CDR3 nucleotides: TGTGCCAGCAGCTTCGGTCAGGGTCACTACGAGCAGTACTTC. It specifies CASSFGQGHYEQYF.

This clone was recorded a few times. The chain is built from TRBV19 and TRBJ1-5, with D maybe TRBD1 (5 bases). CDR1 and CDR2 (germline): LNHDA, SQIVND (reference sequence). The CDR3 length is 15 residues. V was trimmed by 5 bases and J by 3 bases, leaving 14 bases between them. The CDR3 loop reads CASSPYQGNNQPQHF. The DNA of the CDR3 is TGTGCCAGTAGTCCATATCAGGGAAACAATCAGCCCCAGCATTTT.

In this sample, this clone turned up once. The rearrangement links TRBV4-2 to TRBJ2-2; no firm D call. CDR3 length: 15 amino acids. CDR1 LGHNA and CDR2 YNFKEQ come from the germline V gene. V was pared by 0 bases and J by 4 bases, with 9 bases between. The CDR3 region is CASSQEVGRTGELFF. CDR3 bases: TGTGCCAGCAGCCAAGAGGTGGGCCGCACCGGGGAGCTGTTTTTT.

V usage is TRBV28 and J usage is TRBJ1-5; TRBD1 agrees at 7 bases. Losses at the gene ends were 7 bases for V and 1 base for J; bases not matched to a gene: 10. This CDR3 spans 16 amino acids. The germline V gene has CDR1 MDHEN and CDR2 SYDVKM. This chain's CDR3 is CASKNPGQPSNQPQHF. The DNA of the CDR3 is TGTGCCAGCAAGAACCCGGGACAGCCCAGCAATCAGCCCCAGCATTTT.

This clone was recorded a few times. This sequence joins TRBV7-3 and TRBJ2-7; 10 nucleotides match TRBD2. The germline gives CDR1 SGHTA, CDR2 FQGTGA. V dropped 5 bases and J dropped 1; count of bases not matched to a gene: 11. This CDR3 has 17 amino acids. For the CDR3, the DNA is TGTGCCAGCAGCCCCGGACAGGGACTAGCGAGTTCCTACGAGCAGTACTTC. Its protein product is CASSPGQGLASSYEQYF.

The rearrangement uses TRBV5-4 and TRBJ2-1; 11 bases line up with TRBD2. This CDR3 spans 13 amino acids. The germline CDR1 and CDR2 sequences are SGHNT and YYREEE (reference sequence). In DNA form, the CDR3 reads TGTGCACGAGGGACTAGCGGCAGCAATGAGCAGTTCTTC. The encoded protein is CARGTSGSNEQFF.

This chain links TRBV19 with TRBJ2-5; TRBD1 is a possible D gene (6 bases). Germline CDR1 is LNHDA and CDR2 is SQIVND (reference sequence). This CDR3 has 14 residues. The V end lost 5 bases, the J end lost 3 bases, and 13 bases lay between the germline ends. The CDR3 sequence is CASSYGQNKETQYF. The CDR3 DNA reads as TGTGCCAGTAGTTACGGACAGAATAAAGAGACCCAGTACTTC. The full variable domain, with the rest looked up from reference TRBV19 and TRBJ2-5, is DGGITQSPKYLFRKEGQNVTLSCEQNLNHDAMYWYRQDPGQGLRLIYYSQIVNDFQKGDIAEGYSVSREKKESFPLTVTSAQKNPTAFYLCASSYGQNKETQYFGPGTRLLVL.

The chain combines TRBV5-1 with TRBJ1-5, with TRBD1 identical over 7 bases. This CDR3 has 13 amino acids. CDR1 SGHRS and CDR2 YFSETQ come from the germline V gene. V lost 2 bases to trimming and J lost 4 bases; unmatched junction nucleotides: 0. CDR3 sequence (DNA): TGCGCCAGCAGCTTACAGGGGAATCAGCCCCAGCATTTT. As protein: CASSLQGNQPQHF.

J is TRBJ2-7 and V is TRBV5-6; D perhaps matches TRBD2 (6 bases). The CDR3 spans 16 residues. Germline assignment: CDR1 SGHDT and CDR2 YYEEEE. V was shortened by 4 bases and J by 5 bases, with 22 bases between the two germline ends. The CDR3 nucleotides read TGTGCCAGCAGCCGTGGGTCTTTCTCTGGAGGGGACGAGCAGTACTTC. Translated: CASSRGSFSGGDEQYF. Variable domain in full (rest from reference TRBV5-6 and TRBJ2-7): DAGVTQSPTHLIKTRGQQVTLRCSPKSGHDTVSWYQQALGQGPQFIFQYYEEEERQRGNFPDRFSGHQFPNYSSELNVNALLLGDSALYLCASSRGSFSGGDEQYFGPGTRLTVT.

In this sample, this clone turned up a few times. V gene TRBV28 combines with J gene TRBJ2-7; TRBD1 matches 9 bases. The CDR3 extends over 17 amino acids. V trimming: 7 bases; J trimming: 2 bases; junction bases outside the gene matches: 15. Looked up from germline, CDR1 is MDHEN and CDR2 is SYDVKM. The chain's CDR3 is CASIRFKGTGTTYEQYF. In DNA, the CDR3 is TGTGCCAGCATCCGATTTAAAGGGACAGGGACAACCTACGAGCAGTACTTC. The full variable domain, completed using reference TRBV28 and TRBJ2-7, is DVKVTQSSRYLVKRTGEKVFLECVQDMDHENMFWYRQDPGLGLRLIYFSYDVKMKEKGDIPEGYSVSREKKERFSLILESASTNQTSMYLCASIRFKGTGTTYEQYFGPGTRLTVT.